Listed below are T cell receptor beta chains from one sample, sequenced in a study of shared clonotypes between healthy human individuals. The protocol was immunoSEQ multiplex PCR, while the TCRdb copy is restricted to in-frame clones and leaves out a portion. The sample lists some 740,000 clones, 90% to 95% occurring once. The sample was naive CD8+ T cells sorted from blood. The source of these receptors is a man younger than 40 in good health. Both conserved end residues are part of each CDR3. D genes are given only for firm matches. Some rows have no size entry. The others give once, few or many, or a class for an expanded clone.

>NA|TRBV2|TRBD1|TRBJ2-1
CASVRDRGDNEQFF
TGTGCCAGCGTCCGGGACAGGGGGGACAATGAGCAGTTCTTC
>NA|TRBV28|NA|TRBJ2-1
CASSLSDRGNEQFF
TGTGCCAGCAGTTTATCGGACCGAGGCAATGAGCAGTTCTTC
>few|TRBV18|NA|TRBJ1-2
CASSPPWGEDYGYTF
TGTGCCAGCTCACCACCTTGGGGCGAAGACTATGGCTACACCTTC
>NA|TRBV27|TRBD2|TRBJ2-1
CASSSLAGGPYNEQFF
TGTGCCAGCAGTTCTCTAGCGGGAGGGCCATACAATGAGCAGTTCTTC
>NA|TRBV5-6|TRBD1|TRBJ2-7
CASNSADRGDSYEQYF
TGTGCCAGCAACTCCGCGGACAGGGGAGACTCCTACGAGCAGTACTTC
>NA|TRBV10-3|NA|TRBJ2-1
CAISESEGFENEQFF
TGTGCCATCAGTGAGTCGGAAGGGTTTGAAAATGAGCAGTTCTTC
>NA|TRBV6-6|NA|TRBJ1-5
CASSYSNGGNQPQHF
TGTGCCAGCAGTTACTCGAATGGGGGCAATCAGCCCCAGCATTTT
>NA|TRBV6-6|NA|TRBJ1-1
CASSYNPEQMNTEAFF
TGTGCCAGCAGTTACAACCCCGAACAGATGAACACTGAAGCTTTCTTT
>NA|TRBV6-1|TRBD2|TRBJ2-3
CASTSIAGGRDTQYF
TGTGCCAGCACTTCAATAGCGGGAGGTCGGGATACGCAGTATTTT
>NA|TRBV2|NA|TRBJ2-1
CASSRETSYNEQFF
TGTGCCAGCAGTCGGGAGACTAGCTACAATGAGCAGTTCTTC
>NA|TRBV27|NA|TRBJ2-3
CASSLRGARRVRTDTQYF
TGTGCCAGCAGTTTAAGGGGGGCCCGGCGGGTCCGCACAGATACGCAGTATTTT
>NA|TRBV7-9|TRBD1|TRBJ1-1
CASSLDRLNTEAFF
TGTGCCAGCAGCTTGGACAGGTTGAACACTGAAGCTTTCTTT
>NA|TRBV4-1|NA|TRBJ2-1
CASSQDRVYNEQFF
TGCGCCAGCAGCCAAGACAGGGTCTACAATGAGCAGTTCTTC
>NA|TRBV19|NA|TRBJ2-2
CASSPFLIGRPNTGELFF
TGTGCCAGTAGTCCTTTTTTGATAGGGCGACCGAACACCGGGGAGCTGTTTTTT
>NA|TRBV25-1|NA|TRBJ2-7
CASSRVYEQYF
TGTGCCAGCAGTCGTGTCTACGAGCAGTACTTC
>NA|TRBV28|TRBD2|TRBJ2-3
CASSSRFSGRAGTDTQYF
TGTGCCAGCAGTTCCCGGTTTAGCGGGAGGGCCGGAACAGATACGCAGTATTTT
>NA|TRBV29-1|NA|TRBJ2-3
CSVEEATRGSDTQYF
TGCAGCGTTGAAGAGGCCACCCGCGGGTCGGATACGCAGTATTTT
>NA|TRBV10-1|TRBD1|TRBJ2-2
CASSGGTGSGELFF
TGCGCCAGCAGTGGGGGGACAGGGTCCGGGGAGCTGTTTTTT
>NA|TRBV27|TRBD2|TRBJ2-3
CASSLYMVREVTDTQYF
TGTGCCAGCAGTTTATACATGGTGCGGGAGGTCACAGATACGCAGTATTTT
>NA|TRBV2|TRBD2|TRBJ2-7
CASLGRVHEQYF
TGTGCCAGTTTGGGGAGGGTTCACGAGCAGTACTTC
>NA|TRBV6-1|NA|TRBJ2-7
CASSDTGLDEQYF
TGTGCCAGCAGTGATACAGGATTGGACGAGCAGTACTTC
>NA|TRBV10-2|NA|TRBJ1-2
CASSADSRYYGYTF
TGCGCCAGCAGTGCGGACAGCCGGTACTATGGCTACACCTTC
>NA|TRBV7-6|NA|TRBJ2-6
CASSYGPESHKVGPF
TGTGCCAGCAGCTATGGTCCTGAATCTCACAAAGTCGGGCCTTTC
>NA|TRBV6-5|TRBD1|TRBJ2-7
CASSAGAGGYEQYF
TGTGCCAGCAGTGCCGGGGCAGGGGGCTACGAGCAGTACTTC
>NA|TRBV30|NA|TRBJ2-5
CAWSVGVDGDQETQYF
TGTGCCTGGAGTGTGGGGGTAGACGGAGACCAAGAGACCCAGTACTTC
>NA|TRBV7-8|NA|TRBJ2-7
CASSFRDAYEQYF
TGTGCCAGCAGCTTCCGGGACGCGTACGAGCAGTACTTC
>NA|TRBV4-3|NA|TRBJ2-7
CASSQDPQSGGRPIDEQYF
TGCGCCAGCAGCCAAGATCCCCAATCTGGGGGGAGACCCATCGACGAGCAGTACTTC
>NA|TRBV4-3|NA|TRBJ2-7
CASSQGVAINSYEQYF
TGCGCCAGCAGCCAAGGTGTAGCGATAAACTCCTACGAGCAGTACTTC
>NA|TRBV6-1|NA|TRBJ2-7
CASSSRTQEQYF
TGTGCCAGCAGTTCTCGGACGCAAGAGCAGTACTTC
>once|TRBV9|NA|TRBJ2-1
CASSARMDEQFF
TGTGCCAGCAGCGCGAGGATGGATGAGCAGTTCTTC
>NA|TRBV10-3|TRBD1|TRBJ1-1
CAISSGTGNEAFF
TGTGCCATCAGTTCCGGGACAGGAAACGAAGCTTTCTTT
>NA|TRBV27|NA|TRBJ2-2
CASSLGVLNTGELFF
TGTGCCAGCAGTTTAGGGGTTTTAAACACCGGGGAGCTGTTTTTT
>NA|TRBV15|NA|TRBJ2-7
CATSRDRRDEQYF
TGTGCCACCAGCAGAGATCGCCGGGACGAGCAGTACTTC
>NA|TRBV10-3|NA|TRBJ2-7
CAISESTVAGEQYF
TGTGCCATCAGTGAGTCGACGGTGGCGGGCGAGCAGTACTTC
>NA|TRBV27|NA|TRBJ2-5
CASSLGSGVQETQYF
TGTGCCAGCAGTTTAGGCTCAGGGGTCCAAGAGACCCAGTACTTC
>few|TRBV27|NA|TRBJ1-5
CASSLTDYNQPQHF
TGTGCCAGCAGTTTGACCGATTACAATCAGCCCCAGCATTTT
>NA|TRBV5-6|TRBD2|TRBJ2-5
CASSGGEKTQYF
TGTGCCAGCAGCGGGGGGGAGAAGACCCAGTACTTC
>NA|TRBV11-2|NA|TRBJ2-1
CASSFSDAGEIGDNEQFF
TGTGCCAGCAGCTTTTCCGATGCCGGGGAGATTGGAGACAATGAGCAGTTCTTC
>NA|TRBV6-6|NA|TRBJ1-5
CASRGEGNQPQHF
TGTGCCAGCAGGGGCGAGGGCAATCAGCCCCAGCATTTT
>NA|TRBV28|NA|TRBJ2-2
CASSLRGGELFF
TGTGCCAGCAGTTTGAGGGGCGGGGAGCTGTTTTTT
>NA|TRBV27|TRBD1|TRBJ1-4
CASSSPQGGIGKLFF
TGTGCCAGCAGTTCCCCACAGGGGGGGATAGGAAAACTGTTTTTT
>NA|TRBV29-1|NA|TRBJ2-7
CSVSIANSYEQYF
TGCAGCGTCTCTATAGCGAACTCCTACGAGCAGTACTTC
>NA|TRBV2|NA|TRBJ1-3
CASVGVAWNTIYF
TGTGCCAGCGTCGGGGTCGCCTGGAACACCATATATTTT